Presented here are 8 T cell receptor beta chains from one specimen sequenced in a study of shared clonotypes between healthy human individuals. Generated by immunoSEQ multiplex PCR, the TCRdb table keeps only in-frame clones and is missing some. The sample carries around 550,000 clones, 95% recorded once. Naive CD8 cells comprised CD45RO-negative, CCR7-positively selected cells, excluding terminally differentiated effector memory CD45RA+ cells. What was sequenced was naive CD8+ T cells sorted from blood. These receptors were taken from a woman in her 30s in good health.

The genes are TRBV6-1 and TRBJ2-7, with 7 bases aligning to TRBD1. The V segment lost 3 bases and the J segment 3 bases; nucleotides outside the gene matches: 8. Looked up from germline, CDR1 is MNHNS and CDR2 is SASEGT. The CDR3 loop spans 15 amino acids. CDR3 loop: CASSEVTGFGYEQYF. Written as DNA, the CDR3 is TGTGCCAGCAGTGAGGTGACAGGGTTCGGCTACGAGCAGTACTTC.

CDR3 region: CSVEDRESRIEETQYF. CDR3 sequence (DNA): TGCAGCGTTGAAGACAGGGAGTCCCGAATCGAAGAGACCCAGTACTTC. The chain couples TRBV29-1 to TRBJ2-5; D possibly matches TRBD1 or TRBD2 (5 bases each). V dropped 0 bases and J dropped 3 bases, with 17 bases sitting between them. Germline lookup yields CDR1 SQVTM and CDR2 ANQGSEA. The CDR3 covers 16 residues.

This sequence joins TRBV6-6 and TRBJ2-7; TRBD2 is a possible D gene (6 bases). V was cut by 2 bases and J by 6 bases, with 14 bases left in between. The CDR3 has 14 residues. Looked up from germline, CDR1 is MNHNY and CDR2 is SVGAGI (reference sequence). CDR3 coding DNA: TGTGCCAGCAGTTACGCCGGGTTCGGGAGCGAGCAGTACTTC. Its translation is CASSYAGFGSEQYF.

The chain is built from TRBV28 and TRBJ1-2; D remains unclear. Trimming shortened V by 5 bases and J by 9 bases, and 19 bases separated the two germline ends. CDR1 MDHEN and CDR2 SYDVKM come from the germline V gene. The CDR3 covers 14 residues. CDR3 residues: CASSPLVLPLSYTF. CDR3 DNA: TGTGCCAGCAGTCCCCTTGTGTTGCCCCTGAGCTACACCTTC.

The genes are TRBV4-1 and TRBJ2-1, with 9 bases aligning to TRBD1. This CDR3 contains 18 residues. V dropped 1 base and J dropped 6; count of bases not matched to a gene: 13. Germline lookup yields CDR1 MGHRA and CDR2 YSYEKL. CDR3 in DNA: TGCGCCAGCAGCCAAGGTCCCCCGGCCGGGACAGGGATCAATGAGCAGTTCTTC. Its translation: CASSQGPPAGTGINEQFF.

CDR3 DNA: TGTGCCAGTACCCACCAGGTGGGAGGCGAAAAACTGTTTTTT. Its translation: CASTHQVGGEKLFF. The chain combines TRBV19 with TRBJ1-4, with D unresolved. Trimming took off 7 bases at V and 8 bases at J, with 17 bases between the two ends. The CDR3 spans 14 residues. CDR1 LNHDA and CDR2 SQIVND come from the germline V gene (reference sequence).

The chain links TRBV6-5 to TRBJ1-4; no clear D gene. The CDR3 is 14 amino acids. Germline loops: CDR1 MNHEY, CDR2 SVGAGI. V lost 7 bases, J lost 6 bases, and 15 bases lay in between. In nucleotides, the CDR3 is TGTGCCAGCAAGTTGGTCACCAGCCATGAAAAACTGTTTTTT. It specifies CASKLVTSHEKLFF.

The V gene is TRBV6-5, the J gene TRBJ1-4; possibly TRBD1 for D (6 bases). V was trimmed by 4 bases and J by 8 bases, leaving 11 bases between them. CDR3 length: 13 amino acids. Per the germline V gene, CDR1 is MNHEY and CDR2 is SVGAGI. In nucleotides, the CDR3 is TGTGCCAGCAGTTGGGGGGCTAGGGAAAAACTGTTTTTT. This encodes CASSWGAREKLFF.